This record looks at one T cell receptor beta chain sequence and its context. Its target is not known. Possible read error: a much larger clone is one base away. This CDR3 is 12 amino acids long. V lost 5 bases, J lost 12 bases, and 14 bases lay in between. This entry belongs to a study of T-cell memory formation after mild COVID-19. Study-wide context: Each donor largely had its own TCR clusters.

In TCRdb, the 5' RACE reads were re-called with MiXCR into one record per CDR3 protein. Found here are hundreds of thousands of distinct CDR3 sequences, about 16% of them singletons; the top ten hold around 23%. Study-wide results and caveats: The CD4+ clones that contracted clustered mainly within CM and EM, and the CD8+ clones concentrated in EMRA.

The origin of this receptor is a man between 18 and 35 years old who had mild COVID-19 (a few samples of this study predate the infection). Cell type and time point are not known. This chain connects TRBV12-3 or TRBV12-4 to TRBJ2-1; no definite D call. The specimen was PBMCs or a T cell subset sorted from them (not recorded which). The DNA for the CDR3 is TGTGCCAGCAGTACCCCAGGTGGTGGGCAGTTCTTC. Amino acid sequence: CASSTPGGGQFF.